This T cell receptor (beta chain) was documented in a study of blood T cells in healthy people across ages. Trimming took 4 bases from V and 5 from J; bases not matched to a gene: 14. Germline CDR1 is SGDLS and CDR2 is YYNGEE. The CDR3 spans 16 residues. PCR was performed a second time for roughly 7 to 11 cycles using a sample-barcoded 5' primer and a J-beta primer mix. TCRdb called the 5' RACE reads again in MiXCR, with one record for every CDR3 protein. The top ten clones hold roughly 3.8% of a sample with 800,000 or so distinct CDR3 sequences, roughly 25% of them seen once. These same records also appear under a second study, on T cells of mothers and their children.

The chain carries TRBV9 and TRBJ2-7; TRBD2 matches 8 bases. The specimen sequenced was blood. This sequence was found in a boy aged 5-17 years in good health. CDR3 nucleotide sequence: TGTGCCAGCAGCTCAAAAGTGGCAGCGGGAGTCGACGAGCAGTACTTC. Translation: CASSSKVAAGVDEQYF.